What follows describes a single T cell receptor beta chain. The antigen remains undetermined. V gave up 5 bases and J gave up 3 bases; unmatched junction bases: 6. In germline, CDR1 is SGHAT, CDR2 FQDESV (reference sequence). The CDR3 has 16 residues. Generated by immunoSEQ multiplex PCR, the TCRdb table keeps only in-frame clones and is missing some. The sample shows around 450,000 clones, roughly 89% of them seen only once. The treatment here: roughly 19 received Ad26.COV2.S at low or high dose, single or two shots; several received placebo; per-sample allocation not given. All samples were drawn on day 63, counting from the first vaccine or placebo injection. This entry comes from a study of Ad26.COV2.S vaccination and SARS-CoV-2 variants. Regarding the study as a whole: There was a possibility that the TCR breadth and depth analyses underestimated total T cell responses.

This chain connects TRBV11-1 to TRBJ2-1; 11 bases fit TRBD2. This TCR came from a person between 18 and 59 years old who received the Ad26.COV2.S COVID-19 vaccine or a placebo. The specimen was peripheral blood, collected in a trial of Ad26.COV2.S vaccine versus placebo. CDR3 region: CASSQLLAGDYNEQFF. The CDR3 DNA reads TGTGCCAGCAGCCAACTACTAGCGGGAGACTACAATGAGCAGTTCTTC. Full variable domain (rest looked up from reference TRBV11-1 and TRBJ2-1): EAEVAQSPRYKITEKSQAVAFWCDPISGHATLYWYRQILGQGPELLVQFQDESVVDDSQLPKDRFSAERLKGVDSTLKIQPAELGDSAMYLCASSQLLAGDYNEQFFGPGTRLTVL.